Sequencing of this T cell receptor beta chain was carried out in a study of PD-1 blockade in classical Hodgkin lymphoma. Overall study findings and caveats: TCR diversity rose significantly by C4D1 in CD4+ but not CD8+ cells.

Produced via immunoSEQ multiplex PCR; TCRdb's table is partial and in-frame only. Among around 91,000 clones listed, approximately 88% were seen once. Germline V CDR1 and CDR2: MDHEN, SYDVKM. The CDR3 has 19 amino acids. The V and J ends lost 2 bases and 3 bases respectively, with 25 bases between them. Each patient relapsed following autologous stem cell transplantation, and prior brentuximab vedotin exposure differed. Of note for this clone: Its antigen remains unknown.

This sequence joins TRBV28 and TRBJ2-5, with D perhaps TRBD2 (6 bases). The receptor's source is a human donor with classical Hodgkin lymphoma. The specimen comprised peripheral blood mononuclear cells (PBMCs), sampled at baseline. CDR3 loop: CASSLSSFRGRRREETQYF. The CDR3 DNA reads as TGTGCCAGCAGTTTAAGTTCGTTTCGGGGCAGGCGGAGGGAAGAGACCCAGTACTTC.